These T cell receptor beta chains were read from a single sample in a study of T cells expressing NK-cell markers. From the 5' RACE reads, TCRdb lists one entry per CDR3 protein and no DNA. This sample's table reports roughly 150,000 distinct CDR3 sequences. The sample taken for sequencing was blood T cells: a sorted CD56 or NKG2C T cell subset, CD4+ or CD8+ T cells, or bulk PBMC T cells (not recorded which). The source is a woman between 18 and 69 years old in good health. The CDR3 runs from the conserved cysteine through the conserved F or W.

J | V | length | CDR3
TRBJ2-1 | TRBV20-1 | 18 | CSAEPGLAGRGSYNEQFF
TRBJ1-5 | TRBV3-1 | 14 | CASSQDLGNQPQHF
TRBJ2-3 | TRBV20-1 | 13 | CSAPRGYGDTQYF
TRBJ2-7 | TRBV11-2 | 15 | CASSSLAGRAYEQYF
TRBJ1-1 | TRBV5-1 | 13 | CASSPGGDSEDFF
TRBJ2-5 | TRBV5-1 | 13 | CASSLRGGETQYF
TRBJ1-1 | TRBV6-1 | 13 | CASRGGRVPEAFF
TRBJ2-1 | TRBV10-2 | 14 | CASSSQLGYNEQFF
TRBJ2-2 | TRBV12-3/TRBV12-4 | 12 | CASSPGPGELFF
TRBJ1-1 | TRBV3-1 | 13 | CASSQELRGRAFF
TRBJ2-1 | TRBV29-1 | 13 | CSVWEGQGGEQFF
TRBJ1-3 | TRBV4-1 | 15 | CASSQGQLSGNTIYF
TRBJ1-4 | TRBV10-3 | 11 | CAISDNEKLFF
TRBJ1-5 | TRBV29-1 | 17 | CSVEDFISDLPNQPQHF
TRBJ1-1 | TRBV18 | 13 | CATGPGGDTEAFF
TRBJ2-7 | TRBV6-2/TRBV6-3 | 13 | CASSYQGSYEQYF
TRBJ2-5 | TRBV7-6 | 17 | CASSQTPTSGLQETQYF
TRBJ2-1 | TRBV5-1 | 13 | CASSSYWDNEQFF
TRBJ2-7 | TRBV6-1 | 16 | CASSLGGADLSYEQYF
TRBJ2-6 | TRBV10-3 | 16 | CAIRRTGATGANVLTF
TRBJ2-3 | TRBV20-1 | 14 | CSAPRQGASDTQYF
TRBJ2-7 | TRBV6-5 | 15 | CASSYLVAGPYEQYF
TRBJ1-4 | TRBV12-3/TRBV12-4 | 14 | CASRWTGVQEKLFF
TRBJ2-7 | TRBV7-9 | 13 | CASSLRQVHEQYF
TRBJ1-5 | TRBV29-1 | 14 | CSVRTTHSNQPQHF
TRBJ1-1 | TRBV25-1 | 17 | CASSEFGARGMNTEAFF
TRBJ1-3 | TRBV7-2 | 14 | CASSSRTGTNTIYF
TRBJ2-3 | TRBV12-3/TRBV12-4 | 15 | CASSYTSSRTGTQYF
TRBJ2-7 | TRBV16 | 15 | CASSQLAAEPYEQYF
TRBJ2-7 | TRBV5-1 | 15 | CASSLELTLSHEQYF
TRBJ1-6 | TRBV5-5 | 13 | CASSSLDQSPLHF
TRBJ2-7 | TRBV9 | 15 | CASSPGPDEAYEQYF
TRBJ2-7 | TRBV3-1 | 16 | CASSQGSRTETSEQYF
TRBJ2-3 | TRBV6-1 | 16 | CASSEGKGARTDTQYF
TRBJ2-2 | TRBV28 | 14 | CASIGLAGPGELFF
TRBJ1-1 | TRBV14 | 13 | CASSQARTGEAFF
TRBJ2-3 | TRBV20-1 | 15 | CSARRTGLQTDTQYF
TRBJ2-7 | TRBV7-8 | 15 | CASSFRDRGPSEQYF
TRBJ1-2 | TRBV20-1 | 13 | CSARGELDYGYTF
TRBJ2-7 | TRBV10-3 | 13 | CAISQGAYYEQYF
TRBJ1-1 | TRBV18 | 15 | CASSPPLTKNTEAFF
TRBJ2-1 | TRBV12-3/TRBV12-4 | 13 | CASSFKGVNEQFF